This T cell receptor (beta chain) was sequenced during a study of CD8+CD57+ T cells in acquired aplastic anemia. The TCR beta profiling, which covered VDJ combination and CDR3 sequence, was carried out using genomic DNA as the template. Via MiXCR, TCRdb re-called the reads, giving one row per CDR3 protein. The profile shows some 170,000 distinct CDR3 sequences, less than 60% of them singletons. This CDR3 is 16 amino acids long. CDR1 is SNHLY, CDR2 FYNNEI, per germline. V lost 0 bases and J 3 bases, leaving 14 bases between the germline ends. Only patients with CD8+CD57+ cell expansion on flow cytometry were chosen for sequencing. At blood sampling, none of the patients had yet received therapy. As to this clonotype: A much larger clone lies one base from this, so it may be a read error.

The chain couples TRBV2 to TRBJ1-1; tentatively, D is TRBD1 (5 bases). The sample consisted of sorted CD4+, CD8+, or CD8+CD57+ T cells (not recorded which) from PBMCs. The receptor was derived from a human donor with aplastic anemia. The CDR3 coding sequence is TGTGCCAGCAGTGAAGCGCGGGGGAGTTTGGACACTGAAGCTTTCTTT. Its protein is CASSEARGSLDTEAFF.